The 17 T cell receptor beta chains below all came from one sample that was sequenced in a study of blood T cell repertoires in COVID-19. Produced via immunoSEQ multiplex PCR; TCRdb's table is partial and in-frame only. The sample has around 190,000 clones; roughly 84% are singletons. The sequencing input was peripheral blood. The receptors stem from a man aged 50 to 59 with COVID-19, enrolled during active disease.

The chain recombines TRBV7-8 with TRBJ2-3; 11 bases agree with TRBD2. V lost 5 bases and J lost 1; bases outside the gene matches: 17. The CDR3 length is 20 residues. The V gene's germline CDR1 is SGHVS and CDR2 FQNEAQ. CDR3 bases: TGTGCCAGCAGCCCGGTGGGATTACTAGCGGGAGTTGGTGGCACAGATACGCAGTATTTT. It specifies CASSPVGLLAGVGGTDTQYF.

In this sample, this clone turned up a few times. The chain combines TRBV11-2 with TRBJ2-3; the D gene is possibly TRBD2 (7 bases). CDR3 length: 17 residues. Germline CDR1 reads SGHAT; CDR2 reads FQNNGV. V lost 2 bases and J lost 2, with 17 bases in between. The CDR3, as DNA: TGTGCCAGCAGCTTAAGACGCACAGGGAGGGTCACAGATACGCAGTATTTT. Its protein is CASSLRRTGRVTDTQYF.

V usage is TRBV11-2 and J usage is TRBJ1-2, with D uncertain. The CDR3 runs to 12 residues. Germline V CDR1 and CDR2: SGHAT, FQNNGV. The V end lost 1 base, the J end lost 7 bases, and 7 bases lay between the germline ends. The DNA for the CDR3 is TGTGCCAGCAGCTTAGTTGAGGGTGGCTACACCTTC. Its translation: CASSLVEGGYTF.

The chain combines TRBV30 with TRBJ1-2, with TRBD1 identical over 8 bases. Germline V gene sequence: CDR1 GTSNPN, CDR2 SVGIG (reference sequence). This CDR3 contains 14 residues. With V trimmed by 2 bases and J by 4 bases, 6 bases remained unmatched. The CDR3 spells CAWSPDRVSYGYTF. The DNA for the CDR3 is TGTGCCTGGAGTCCGGACAGGGTATCCTATGGCTACACCTTC.

The chain couples TRBV29-1 to TRBJ2-1; 7 bases align to TRBD1. Trimming removed 2 bases from V and 6 bases from J; junction bases left unmatched: 4. Germline assignment: CDR1 SQVTM and CDR2 ANQGSEA. There are 13 residues in the CDR3. In nucleotides, the CDR3 is TGCAGCGTTGAAATACAGGGGCCCAATGAGCAGTTCTTC. The encoded protein is CSVEIQGPNEQFF.

Only a few counts were recorded for this clone. This chain joins TRBV5-1 and TRBJ1-2, with TRBD1 as a possible D gene (5 bases). The V end lost 3 bases, the J end lost 4 bases, and 13 bases lay between the germline ends. This CDR3 region has 14 residues. CDR1 SGHRS and CDR2 YFSETQ come from the germline V gene. The chain's CDR3 is CASSSDIWGYGYTF. As DNA, the CDR3 is TGCGCCAGCAGCTCGGACATCTGGGGCTATGGCTACACCTTC.

V usage is TRBV18 and J usage is TRBJ1-4; D is ambiguous. CDR3 size: 16 residues. Germline values: CDR1 KGHSH, CDR2 LQKENI. Trimming removed 3 bases at V and 7 bases at J, with 18 bases between. CDR3 loop: CASSPGFNPGGEKLFF. Here the CDR3 DNA reads TGTGCCAGCTCACCGGGTTTCAACCCCGGCGGTGAAAAACTGTTTTTT.

The V and J genes are TRBV5-1 and TRBJ1-1; D gene uncertain. Germline V gives CDR1 SGHRS, CDR2 YFSETQ. V gave up 6 bases and J gave up 1 base, with 13 bases separating them. The CDR3 length is 14 residues. The CDR3 here is CASKPLGGNTEAFF. The CDR3 nucleotides read TGCGCCAGCAAGCCATTGGGAGGGAACACTGAAGCTTTCTTT. Full variable domain (missing parts from reference TRBV5-1 and TRBJ1-1): KAGVTQTPRYLIKTRGQQVTLSCSPISGHRSVSWYQQTPGQGLQFLFEYFSETQRNKGNFPGRFSGRQFSNSRSEMNVSTLELGDSALYLCASKPLGGNTEAFFGQGTRLTVV.

The chain carries TRBV27 and TRBJ2-1; 9 nucleotides align to TRBD1. Germline trimming cut 4 bases from V and 11 bases from J; bases unmatched to any gene: 9. The CDR3 contains 14 residues. Germline CDR1 is MNHEY and CDR2 is SMNVEV (reference sequence). CDR3 loop: CASSSTGQGRKQFF. CDR3 bases: TGTGCCAGCAGTTCAACAGGACAGGGGCGTAAGCAGTTCTTC.

This chain uses TRBV9 with TRBJ1-3, with 7 bases fitting TRBD1. Germline V CDR1 and CDR2: SGDLS, YYNGEE. With V trimmed by 3 bases and J by 2 bases, 5 bases remained unmatched. The CDR3 has 15 amino acids. The CDR3 bases are TGTGCCAGCAGCGCAGGGACAGCCACTGGAAACACCATATATTTT. Residues: CASSAGTATGNTIYF.

The CDR3, as DNA: TGTGCCAGCAGCACGCTAGGGGCAGATACGCAGTATTTT. Its translation: CASSTLGADTQYF. The chain combines TRBV14 with TRBJ2-3, with TRBD1 as a possible D gene (5 bases). CDR3 length equals 13 residues. CDR1 SGHDN and CDR2 FVKESK come from the germline V gene. Trimming pared 5 bases from V and 4 bases from J, leaving 10 bases between.

V and J are TRBV7-6 and TRBJ1-5; D is perhaps TRBD1 (5 bases). Germline assignment: CDR1 SGHVS and CDR2 FNYEAQ. Trimming took 1 base from V and 7 from J, leaving 14 bases between them. The length of the CDR3 is 15 residues. The chain's CDR3 is CASSLDGGANQPQHF. Here the CDR3 DNA reads TGTGCCAGCAGCTTAGACGGTGGGGCGAACCAGCCCCAGCATTTT.

The rearrangement uses TRBV5-4 and TRBJ2-7, with 8 bases fitting TRBD1. This CDR3 is built from 15 residues. V shed 4 bases, J shed 0 bases, and the junction held 6 bases outside the gene matches. From germline, CDR1 is SGHNT and CDR2 YYREEE (reference sequence). The CDR3 sequence: CASSLSGQGSYEQYF. The DNA for the CDR3 is TGTGCCAGCAGCCTTTCTGGACAGGGCTCCTACGAGCAGTACTTC.

The chain employs TRBV19 and TRBJ2-7, with a tentative D call TRBD2 (6 bases). Germline V gene lookup returns CDR1 LNHDA and CDR2 SQIVND (reference sequence). V gave up 6 bases and J gave up 3 bases, with 33 bases separating them. The CDR3 length is 20 residues. The CDR3 nucleotides read TGTGCCAGTAGGAGAGAGCGTTTCAGTGAGTTCGGGAGAAGGGACTACGAGCAGTACTTC. It yields the protein CASRRERFSEFGRRDYEQYF.

CDR3 loop: CASSLLAGASAGELFF. The CDR3 DNA sequence: TGTGCCAGCAGCTTACTGGCGGGGGCCTCGGCCGGGGAGCTGTTTTTT. The chain carries TRBV7-3 and TRBJ2-2, with D possibly being TRBD2 (7 bases). CDR1 and CDR2 from the germline V gene are SGHTA and FQGTGA. The V end was cut by 2 bases, the J end by 6 bases, with 16 bases between. This CDR3 region has 16 residues. The full variable domain, rest sourced from reference TRBV7-3 and TRBJ2-2, is GAGVSQTPSNKVTEKGKYVELRCDPISGHTALYWYRQSLGQGPEFLIYFQGTGAADDSGLPNDRFFAVRPEGSVSTLKIQRTERGDSAVYLCASSLLAGASAGELFFGEGSRLTVL.

V gene TRBV5-1 combines with J gene TRBJ2-3; 7 bases fit TRBD1. The CDR3 is 15 residues long. The germline gives CDR1 SGHRS, CDR2 YFSETQ. V lost 3 bases to trimming and J lost 1 base; unmatched junction nucleotides: 5. The CDR3 nucleotides are TGCGCCAGCAGCTCATACGACAGGGGCACAGATACGCAGTATTTT. This gives the protein CASSSYDRGTDTQYF.

The chain is built from TRBV18 and TRBJ1-5; TRBD1 is a possible D gene (6 bases). V was trimmed by 8 bases and J by 5 bases, leaving 13 bases between them. There are 13 residues in the CDR3. Per the germline V gene, CDR1 is KGHSH and CDR2 is LQKENI. The CDR3 DNA sequence: TGTGCCAGCACAACAGGGAGGGATCAGCCCCAGCATTTT. This translates into CASTTGRDQPQHF.